This is a list of T cell receptor beta chains from one sample in a study of neurological immune-mediated disorders. TCRdb used MiXCR to reprocess the 5' RACE reads, holding one entry per CDR3 protein. The sample shows about 80,000 distinct CDR3 sequences, roughly 10% of them seen only once. The specimen sequenced was PBMCs. The receptors come from a man in his fifties or sixties in good health. Each CDR3 is given with its conserved first and last residue. The D gene is left open where the match is weak. The size entry is marked missing in some rows and otherwise reads once, few, many or a size class.

V gene	D gene	J gene	CDR3 length	clone size	CDR3 DNA	CDR3 protein
TRBV12-3/TRBV12-4	-	TRBJ1-4	13	many	TGTGCCAGCAGTTTATTTAACGGTGAAAAACTGTTTTTT	CASSLFNGEKLFF
TRBV20-1	TRBD2	TRBJ2-2	19	many	TGCAGTGCTTCAGAGATCCTAGCGGGGCACACTTCGAACACCGGGGAGCTGTTTTTT	CSASEILAGHTSNTGELFF
TRBV4-2	TRBD2	TRBJ2-1	16	many	TGTGCCAGCAGCAGAGGACTAGCGGACTCCTACAATGAGCAGTTCTTC	CASSRGLADSYNEQFF
TRBV12-3/TRBV12-4	-	TRBJ2-7	13	many	TGTGCCAGCAGTCCCGGGGTACCTAACGAGCAGTACTTC	CASSPGVPNEQYF
TRBV5-1	TRBD1	TRBJ2-1	16	many	TGCGCCAGCAGCTCCGGGACAGGGTGGGGGAACAATGAGCAGTTCTTC	CASSSGTGWGNNEQFF
TRBV7-7	TRBD1	TRBJ2-1	16	-	TGTGCCAGCAGCCCTCGTCCCGGGACAGGGGAGTATGAGCAGTTCTTC	CASSPRPGTGEYEQFF
TRBV20-1	TRBD1	TRBJ2-7	13	many	TGCAGTGCTAGGACAGGGACGTCCTACGAGCAGTACTTC	CSARTGTSYEQYF
TRBV4-2	TRBD2	TRBJ2-7	15	many	TGTGCCAGCAGCCGCGGACTAGCGGGAGGAGACGAGCAGTACTTC	CASSRGLAGGDEQYF
TRBV20-1	-	TRBJ2-3	15	many	TGCAGTGCTAGAGAGTGGGTACAGGGGGGGGATACGCAGTATTTT	CSAREWVQGGDTQYF
TRBV5-1	-	TRBJ2-7	16	many	TGCGCCAGCAGCTTGGACGGGACTCCACCCCCCTACGAGCAGTACTTC	CASSLDGTPPPYEQYF
TRBV7-9	TRBD2	TRBJ2-7	12	-	TGTGCCGGCGAGCGGGAGGGCTACGAGCAGTACTTC	CAGEREGYEQYF
TRBV6-6	-	TRBJ2-7	14	many	TGTGCCAGCAGTCAAGACAGGTTTTCCTACGAGCAGTACTTC	CASSQDRFSYEQYF
TRBV20-1	-	TRBJ2-7	13	few	TGCAGTGCTAGCTATTCCAGCTCCTACGAGCAGTACTTC	CSASYSSSYEQYF
TRBV20-1	-	TRBJ2-7	15	-	TGCAGTGCTAGTGGTAGGGTCGCCACCTCCTACGAGCAGTACTTC	CSASGRVATSYEQYF
TRBV12-3/TRBV12-4	-	TRBJ2-5	15	many	TGTGCCAGCAGTTTAATCCGACGGGGCCAAGAGACCCAGTACTTC	CASSLIRRGQETQYF
TRBV5-6	TRBD2	TRBJ2-1	17	many	TGTGCCAGCAGCTTGGGGGGACTAGCGGGAGTGAACAATGAGCAGTTCTTC	CASSLGGLAGVNNEQFF
TRBV7-3	-	TRBJ2-7	15	many	TGTGCCAGCAGCTTATATGCAGGGGAGAACTACGAGCAGTACTTC	CASSLYAGENYEQYF
TRBV20-1	-	TRBJ1-5	14	many	TGCAGTGCTAGAGGCGCAGGTCCCAATCAGCCCCAGCATTTT	CSARGAGPNQPQHF
TRBV12-3/TRBV12-4	TRBD1	TRBJ1-1	13	few	TGTGCCAGCCGGGGACAGCCGAACACTGAAGCTTTCTTT	CASRGQPNTEAFF
TRBV29-1	TRBD1	TRBJ2-5	14	many	TGCAGCGTTGAACCCACAGGGGGCTCGGAGACCCAGTACTTC	CSVEPTGGSETQYF
TRBV5-1	TRBD2	TRBJ2-7	15	many	TGCGCCAGCAGCTTGGTACTAGCGGGGGGCTACGAGCAGTACTTC	CASSLVLAGGYEQYF
TRBV12-3/TRBV12-4	-	TRBJ2-7	15	many	TGTGCCAGCAGTCCCTCTCGGAGGGTCGGGTACGAGCAGTACTTC	CASSPSRRVGYEQYF
TRBV29-1	-	TRBJ2-1	13	few	TGCAGCGTTGGTGGGTTTAAGGTGGGTGAGCAGTTCTTC	CSVGGFKVGEQFF
TRBV28	TRBD2	TRBJ2-1	16	many	TGTGCCAGCAGTTTAAGTCTAGCGGGGGGAAACAATGAGCAGTTCTTC	CASSLSLAGGNNEQFF
TRBV6-1	-	TRBJ1-1	15	many	TGTGCCAGCAGTGAGGCGCAGGGCTATCGAACTGAAGCTTTCTTT	CASSEAQGYRTEAFF
TRBV27	TRBD1	TRBJ1-5	16	many	TGTGCCAGCAGTCAACTGACAGGGGCGAGCAATCAGCCCCAGCATTTT	CASSQLTGASNQPQHF
TRBV5-1	TRBD1	TRBJ1-2	16	many	TGCGCCAGCAGCTTGGAGGGGACAGGGACGGACTATGGCTACACCTTC	CASSLEGTGTDYGYTF
TRBV20-1	TRBD2	TRBJ2-1	14	many	TGCAGTGCTACCCTCAAAACTAGCGGGAGGGAGCAGTTCTTC	CSATLKTSGREQFF
TRBV9	TRBD2	TRBJ2-7	14	many	TGTGCCAGCAGCGTTGGCGGGAGTAACCACGAGCAGTACTTC	CASSVGGSNHEQYF
TRBV30	TRBD2	TRBJ2-5	17	-	TGTGCCTGGAGTGTAGGCGCTAGCGGGGGGGCCTGGGAGACCCAGTACTTC	CAWSVGASGGAWETQYF
TRBV5-1	-	TRBJ2-7	15	many	TGCGCCAGCAGCTTGGCTGCTGGCAGGGGCGACGAGCAGTACTTC	CASSLAAGRGDEQYF
TRBV6-5	TRBD2	TRBJ2-7	14	few	TGTGCCAGCAGTTACACCGGACTAGCTTACGAGCAGTACTTC	CASSYTGLAYEQYF
TRBV11-2	-	TRBJ2-3	12	-	TGTGCCAGCAGCTTAGCCCGGGACACGCAGTATTTT	CASSLARDTQYF
TRBV27	TRBD1	TRBJ1-6	18	many	TGTGCCAGCAGTTCCCCCCCGTTCCTTACAGGGGGTAATTCACCCCTCCACTTT	CASSSPPFLTGGNSPLHF
TRBV5-1	-	TRBJ2-5	16	many	TGCGCCAGCAGCTTGTACAACACACTTGGATCGGAGACCCAGTACTTC	CASSLYNTLGSETQYF
TRBV3-1	-	TRBJ2-6	17	many	TGTGCCAGCAGCCAAGAACAGGCGCACTCTGGGGCCAACGTCCTGACTTTC	CASSQEQAHSGANVLTF
TRBV3-1	-	TRBJ2-1	15	many	TGTGCCAGCAGCCTCCGGACTCTGGGCTACAATGAGCAGTTCTTC	CASSLRTLGYNEQFF
TRBV7-2	TRBD2	TRBJ2-7	14	many	TGTGCCAGCAGCTTATCTAGCGGTGTCTACGAGCAGTACTTC	CASSLSSGVYEQYF
TRBV15	TRBD1	TRBJ2-7	15	many	TGTGCCACCAGTACGGACAGGGGAGCAGTCTACGAGCAGTACTTC	CATSTDRGAVYEQYF
TRBV28	-	TRBJ2-2	15	many	TGTGCCAGCAGTTTATCCGGAGGGGGGGCCGGGGAGCTGTTTTTT	CASSLSGGGAGELFF
TRBV12-3/TRBV12-4	-	TRBJ1-1	17	many	TGTGCCAGCAGTTTCTTCGGGGCAGCCCCGATGAACACTGAAGCTTTCTTT	CASSFFGAAPMNTEAFF
TRBV19	-	TRBJ2-3	16	many	TGTGCCAGCACTGGACAGGGAAGTTTAGCGGGAGATACGCAGTATTTT	CASTGQGSLAGDTQYF